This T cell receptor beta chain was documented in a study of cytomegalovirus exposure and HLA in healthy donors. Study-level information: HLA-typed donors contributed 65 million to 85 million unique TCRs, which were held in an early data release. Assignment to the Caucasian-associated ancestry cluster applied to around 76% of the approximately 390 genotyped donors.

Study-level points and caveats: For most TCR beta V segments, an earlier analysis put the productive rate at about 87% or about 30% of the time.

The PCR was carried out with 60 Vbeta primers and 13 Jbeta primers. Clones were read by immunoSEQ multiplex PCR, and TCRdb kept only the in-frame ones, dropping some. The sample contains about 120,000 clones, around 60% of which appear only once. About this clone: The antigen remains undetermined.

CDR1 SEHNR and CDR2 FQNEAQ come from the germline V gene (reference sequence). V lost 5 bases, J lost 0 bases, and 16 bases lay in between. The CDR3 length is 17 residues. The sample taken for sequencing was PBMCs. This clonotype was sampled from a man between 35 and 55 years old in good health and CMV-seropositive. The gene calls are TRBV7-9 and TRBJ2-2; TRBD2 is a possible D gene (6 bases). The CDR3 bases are TGTGCCAGCAGCCTCCGCATGGCGGGATCGAACACCGGGGAGCTGTTTTTT. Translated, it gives CASSLRMAGSNTGELFF.